This T cell receptor beta chain derives from a study of PD-1 blockade in classical Hodgkin lymphoma. For this clone: Its antigen is still unknown.

Regarding the study as a whole: Lower baseline TCR diversity marked trial partial responders and progressors. Only CD4+ TCR diversity, not CD8+, had risen significantly by C4D1. Patients starting nivolumab under 1 year after ASCT were excluded.

TCRdb's table, derived via immunoSEQ multiplex PCR, lists solely in-frame clones and lacks some. The repertoire holds about 64,000 clones, with over 85% as singletons. Time point in this sample: cycle 4 day 1 (C4D1), after five to seven weeks of nivolumab. Every patient relapsed after autologous stem cell transplantation, and brentuximab vedotin exposure varied. Complete response, partial response or progressive disease constituted the best responses recorded. Germline CDR1 SGHKS, CDR2 YYEKEE (reference sequence). V lost 5 bases to trimming and J lost 4 bases, with 7 bases between them. The CDR3 is made up of 12 amino acids.

The rearrangement uses TRBV5-5 and TRBJ2-1; D tentatively fits TRBD1 or TRBD2 (5 bases each). This sample comprised peripheral blood mononuclear cells (PBMCs), obtained before the fourth cycle of nivolumab. The TCR comes from a human donor with classical Hodgkin lymphoma. CDR3 nucleotides: TGTGCCAGCAGGGGGGTTTACAATGAGCAGTTCTTC. It specifies CASRGVYNEQFF.